This T cell receptor beta chain appears in the sequencing data of a study of blood T cells in healthy people across ages. In terms of origin and age, donors were healthy Caucasian individuals from Russia aged roughly 6 to 90. This CDR3 is built from 13 residues. Germline CDR1 reads MDHEN; CDR2 reads SYDVKM. Alongside a J-beta primer mix, a sample-barcoded 5' primer served in a second PCR lasting roughly 7 to 12 cycles. A single record per CDR3 protein comes from TCRdb applying MiXCR to the 5' RACE reads. This sample has some 1.7 million distinct CDR3 sequences, with under 30% found just once. Concerning this clonotype: Compared with germline, one end of the junction differs, possibly owing to a read error.

J is TRBJ2-3 and V is TRBV28; the D is unclear. The sequence derives from a woman under 40 in good health. The source material was blood. For the CDR3, the DNA is TGTGCCAGCAGTCTACGGAGCACAGATGCGCAGTATTTT. This sequence encodes CASSLRSTDAQYF.